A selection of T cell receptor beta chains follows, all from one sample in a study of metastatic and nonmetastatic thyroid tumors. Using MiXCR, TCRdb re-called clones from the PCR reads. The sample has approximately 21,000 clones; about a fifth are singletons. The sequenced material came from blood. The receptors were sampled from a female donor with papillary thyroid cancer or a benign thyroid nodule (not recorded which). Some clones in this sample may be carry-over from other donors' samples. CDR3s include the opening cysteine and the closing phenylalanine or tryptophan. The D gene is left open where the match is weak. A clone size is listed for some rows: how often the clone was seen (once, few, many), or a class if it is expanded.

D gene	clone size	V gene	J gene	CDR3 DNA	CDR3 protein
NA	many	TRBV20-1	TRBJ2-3	TGCAGTGCTATAGGCGGGGTTCGCACAGATACGCAGTATTTT	CSAIGGVRTDTQYF
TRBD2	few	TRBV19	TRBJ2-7	TGTTCCAGTAGTATAGGACTAGCCTCCTACGATCAGTACTTC	CSSSIGLASYDQYF
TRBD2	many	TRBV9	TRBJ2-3	TGTGCCAGCAGCGTAGAAAGGACTAGCGGATTCACCGATACGCAGTATTTT	CASSVERTSGFTDTQYF
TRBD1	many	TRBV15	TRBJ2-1	TGTGCCACCAGCAGACCCACAGGGACAGCGAATGAGCAGTTCTTC	CATSRPTGTANEQFF
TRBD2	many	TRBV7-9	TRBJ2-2	TGTGCCAGCAGACCTCCGGGACTAGCATCCCCCGGGGAGCTGTTTTTT	CASRPPGLASPGELFF
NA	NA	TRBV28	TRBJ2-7	TGTGCCAGCAGTTTCGCACAGGGTTTCTACGAGCAGTACTTC	CASSFAQGFYEQYF
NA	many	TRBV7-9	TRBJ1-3	TGTGCCAGCAGCTTAGTAGGGGAAGGTAATGGAAACACCATATATTTT	CASSLVGEGNGNTIYF
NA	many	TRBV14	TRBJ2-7	TGTGCCAGCAGCCCGATCCAGGGGCAACCGATCTACGAGCAGTACTTC	CASSPIQGQPIYEQYF
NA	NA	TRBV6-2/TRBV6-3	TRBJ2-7	TGTGCCAGCAGTTACCGGAACTACGAGCAGTACTTC	CASSYRNYEQYF
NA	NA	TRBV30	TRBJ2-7	TGTGCCTGGAAAACGGACCGCCGCTCCTACGAGCAGTACTTC	CAWKTDRRSYEQYF
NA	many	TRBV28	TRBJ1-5	TGTGCCAGCAGTTTCTTGGGTCAGCCCCAGCATTTT	CASSFLGQPQHF
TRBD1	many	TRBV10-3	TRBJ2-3	TGTGCCACTGGGACAGGGTGGGGAGATACGCAGTATTTT	CATGTGWGDTQYF
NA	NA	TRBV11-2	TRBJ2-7	TGTGCCAGCAGCTTAGACAGGGGTTTTGGCTACGAGCAGTACTTC	CASSLDRGFGYEQYF
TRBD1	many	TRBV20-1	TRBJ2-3	TGCAGTGCTAGCGATCATTGGGACAGGGGCTTGGATACGCAGTATTTT	CSASDHWDRGLDTQYF
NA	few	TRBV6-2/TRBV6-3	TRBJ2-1	TGTGCCAGCAGTTTAACGGGTCCTGGCTACAATGAGCAGTTCTTC	CASSLTGPGYNEQFF
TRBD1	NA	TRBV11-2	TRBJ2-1	TGTGCCAGCAGTCCACCGGGACAGGGACCCAATGAGCAGTTCTTC	CASSPPGQGPNEQFF
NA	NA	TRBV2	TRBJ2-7	TGTGCCAGCAGGATACAGGGAAGCGGAGAGCAGTACTTC	CASRIQGSGEQYF
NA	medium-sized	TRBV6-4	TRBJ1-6	TGTGCCAGCAGCAACACAGCTAATTCACCCCTCCACTTT	CASSNTANSPLHF
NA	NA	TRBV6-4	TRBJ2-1	TGTGCCAGCAGTGACTCTCCCGACAGTCTTACCTACAATGAGCAGTTCTTC	CASSDSPDSLTYNEQFF
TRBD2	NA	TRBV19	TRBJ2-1	TGTGCCAGTACCAAACCTGGGACTAGCGGGAGAGGCAATGAGCAGTTCTTC	CASTKPGTSGRGNEQFF
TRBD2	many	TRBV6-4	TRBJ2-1	TGTGCCAGCAGTGAACCCTCCCAGCGGGAGGGGTCTCACAATGAGCAGTTCTTC	CASSEPSQREGSHNEQFF
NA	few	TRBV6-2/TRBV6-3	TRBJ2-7	TGTGCCAGCAGTTACCGGGGAGCTAGCTCCTACGAGCAGTACTTC	CASSYRGASSYEQYF
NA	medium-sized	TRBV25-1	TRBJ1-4	TGTGCCAGCCTCCCGGCGGACAGCTCTAATGAAAAACTGTTTTTT	CASLPADSSNEKLFF
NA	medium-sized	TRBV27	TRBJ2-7	TGTGCCAGCAGTTTGACAGACTCCTACGAGCAGTACTTC	CASSLTDSYEQYF
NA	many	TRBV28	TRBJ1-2	TGTGCCAGCAGAACTATCGACAGTTATGGCTACACCTTC	CASRTIDSYGYTF
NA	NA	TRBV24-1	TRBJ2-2	TGTGCCACCAGTAGCCGGGGGTTCACCGGGGATCTGTTTTTT	CATSSRGFTGDLFF
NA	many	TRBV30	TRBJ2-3	TGTGCCTGGAGCCGGGACACCACAGATACGCAGTATTTT	CAWSRDTTDTQYF
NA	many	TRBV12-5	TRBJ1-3	TGTGCTAGTGGCCGAGGGGGGGCTGGAAACACCATATATTTT	CASGRGGAGNTIYF
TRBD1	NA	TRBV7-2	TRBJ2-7	TGTGCCAGCAGGCTACAGGGGGCTGACTACGAGCAGTACTTC	CASRLQGADYEQYF
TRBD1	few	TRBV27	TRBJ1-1	TGTGCCAGCATTTCCAAAGACAGGGCGGTTGAAGCTTTCTTT	CASISKDRAVEAFF
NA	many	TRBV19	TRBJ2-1	TGTGCCAGTAGTATACGGAACTGGTATCGCAATGAGCAGTTCTTC	CASSIRNWYRNEQFF
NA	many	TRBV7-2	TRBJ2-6	TGTGCCAGCAGCTTAGCGGGAGGCTCTGGGGCCAACGTCCTGACTTTC	CASSLAGGSGANVLTF
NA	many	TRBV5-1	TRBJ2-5	TGCGCCAGCAGCTTGGCAGGCACGCAAGAGACCCAGTACTTC	CASSLAGTQETQYF
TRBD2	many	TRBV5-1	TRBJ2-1	TGCGCCAGCACCCATAGCGGGGCCGTCGGTAATGAGCAGTTCTTC	CASTHSGAVGNEQFF
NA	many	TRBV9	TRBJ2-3	TGTGCCAGCAGCGCGGCGGATAGCACAGATACGCAGTATTTT	CASSAADSTDTQYF
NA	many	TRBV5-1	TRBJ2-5	TGCGCCAGCAGCTTGGCCAATCGGAAGGAAGAGACCCAGTACTTC	CASSLANRKEETQYF
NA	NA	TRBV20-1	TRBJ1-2	TGCAGTGCTCCGGGGGATAGTTTTAGCTATGGCTACACCTTC	CSAPGDSFSYGYTF
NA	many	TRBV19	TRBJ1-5	TGTGCCAGTACAATGACGGGGGGAGACCTCCAGCCCCAGCATTTT	CASTMTGGDLQPQHF
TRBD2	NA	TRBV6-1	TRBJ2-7	TGTGCCAGCATTCCCGTAGCGGGAGTGTCCTACGAGCAGTACTTC	CASIPVAGVSYEQYF
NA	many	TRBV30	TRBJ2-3	TGTGCCTGGAGTATTAGCCGCACAGATACGCAGTATTTT	CAWSISRTDTQYF
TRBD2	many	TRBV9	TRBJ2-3	TGTGCCAGCAGCCCACTACTAGCGGGAGAACCAGATACGCAGTATTTT	CASSPLLAGEPDTQYF
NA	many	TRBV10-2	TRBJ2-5	TGCGCCAGCAGTCTTAGGGAAGAGACCCAGTACTTC	CASSLREETQYF
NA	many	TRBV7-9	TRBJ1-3	TGTGCCAGCAGCCGGCCCGGGGGGCTAAACACCATATATTTT	CASSRPGGLNTIYF
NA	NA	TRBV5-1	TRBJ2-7	TGCGCCAGCAGCCAGGAATTAGGGTCCGAGCAGTACTTC	CASSQELGSEQYF
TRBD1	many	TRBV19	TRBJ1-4	TGTGCCAGTAGTATTTTCGGGACAGAGAAGGAGGAAAAACTGTTTTTT	CASSIFGTEKEEKLFF
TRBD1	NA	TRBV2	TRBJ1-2	TGTGCCAGCAGACAGGGGCCCGGTTGCTACACCTTC	CASRQGPGCYTF
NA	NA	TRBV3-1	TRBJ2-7	TGTGCCAGCAGCCAAGATACAGCGGCAACCGTCTACGAGCAGTACTTC	CASSQDTAATVYEQYF
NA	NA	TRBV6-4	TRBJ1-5	TGTGCCAGCAGTGGGGACCCAAATCAGCCCCAGCATTTT	CASSGDPNQPQHF
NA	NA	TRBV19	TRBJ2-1	TGTGCCAGTAGTATAGGGGGAATCGGGCACAATGAGCAGTTCTTC	CASSIGGIGHNEQFF
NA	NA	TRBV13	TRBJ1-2	TGTGCCAGCAGCTTGCCCCGGACGGATTATGGCTACACCTTC	CASSLPRTDYGYTF
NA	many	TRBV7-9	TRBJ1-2	TGTGCCAGCAGCTCCCCGGGTGAGGGGGGCGGCTACACCTTC	CASSSPGEGGGYTF
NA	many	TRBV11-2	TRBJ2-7	TGTGCCAGCAGCTCCCCGAGGGGGACCTACGAGCAGTACTTC	CASSSPRGTYEQYF
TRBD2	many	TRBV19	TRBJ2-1	TGTGCCAGTACCTTCGGGACTAGCGGTTTTCATGAGCAGTTCTTC	CASTFGTSGFHEQFF